One and the same sample provided the 11 T cell receptor beta chains below, sequenced in a study of blood T cell repertoires in COVID-19. Profiled with immunoSEQ multiplex PCR; TCRdb holds only in-frame clones, not every one. Among 60,000 to 95,000 clones listed, roughly 90% were seen once. The sample comprised peripheral blood. Source of these receptors: an elderly woman with active or convalescent COVID-19.

The chain has TRBV19 and TRBJ1-6; tentative D call: TRBD1 (6 bases). Trimming removed 10 bases from V and 4 bases from J, with 17 bases in between. Germline CDR1 is LNHDA and CDR2 is SQIVND (reference sequence). The CDR3 runs to 15 residues. The CDR3: CATSQGTSYNSPLHF. DNA of the CDR3: TGTGCCACCTCTCAAGGGACATCGTATAATTCACCCCTCCACTTT.

This chain joins TRBV2 and TRBJ2-7, with D unresolved. Germline CDR1 SNHLY, CDR2 FYNNEI. This CDR3 has 13 residues. Trimming took 3 bases from V and 4 from J, leaving 10 bases between them. The CDR3 nucleotides are TGTGCCAGCAGTGATTTACAGTCATACGAGCAGTACTTC. Translation gives CASSDLQSYEQYF.

The chain couples TRBV7-9 to TRBJ2-1; 10 bases fit TRBD2. J gave up 4 bases and V 5 bases, and 5 bases lay outside the gene matches. Germline-derived CDR1 and CDR2 are SEHNR and FQNEAQ (reference sequence). The CDR3 is 15 residues long. The CDR3, as DNA: TGTGCCAGCAGCGTCGGGACTAGCGTTTACAATGAGCAGTTCTTC. Protein: CASSVGTSVYNEQFF.

This clone came up a few times. The chain combines TRBV7-3 with TRBJ1-2, with no clear D. The V end lost 0 bases, the J end lost 7 bases, and 15 bases lay between the germline ends. The CDR3 sequence is 15 residues long. CDR1 is SGHTA, CDR2 FQGTGA, per germline. The CDR3 DNA sequence: TGTGCCAGCAGCTTAACCCGGCAGGAGGTCCTTGGCTACACCTTC. It codes for CASSLTRQEVLGYTF.

The CDR3 protein is CASSFQGNTGELFF. The CDR3, as DNA: TGCGCCAGCAGCTTTCAGGGGAACACCGGGGAGCTGTTTTTT. The V call is TRBV5-1, the J call TRBJ2-2; possible D gene TRBD1, 5 bases. CDR3 size: 14 residues. Trimming cost V 2 bases and J 1 base, with 6 bases left between them. Germline CDR1 is SGHRS and CDR2 is YFSETQ.

The V and J genes are TRBV4-3 and TRBJ2-1, with D unresolved. Trimming took off 1 base at V and 9 bases at J, with 13 bases between the two ends. This CDR3 spans 14 amino acids. The germline CDR1 and CDR2 sequences are LGHNA and YSLEER. Here the CDR3 DNA reads TGCGCCAGCAGCCAAGTCCGGAGCATAGGTGAGCAGTTCTTC. This gives the protein CASSQVRSIGEQFF.

Remarks on this clone: The junction shows a germline mismatch at one end, possibly a read error. The chain links TRBV4-1 to TRBJ2-1, with a possible D match to TRBD2 (6 bases). The germline V gene encodes CDR1 MGHRA and CDR2 YSYEKL. This CDR3 spans 17 amino acids. This CDR3 reads CASNQAVGRSSYNEQFF. The CDR3 bases are TGCGCCAGCAACCAAGCGGTAGGGAGGAGCTCCTACAATGAGCAGTTCTTC.

The CDR3 here is CASSISPRGAGNYGYTF. The CDR3 region has the DNA TGTGCCAGCAGCATCTCCCCCCGGGGGGCCGGTAACTATGGCTACACCTTC. The V gene is TRBV9, the J gene TRBJ1-2, with TRBD1 as a possible D gene (6 bases). Per the germline V gene, CDR1 is SGDLS and CDR2 is YYNGEE. This CDR3 comprises 17 residues. V shed 4 bases and J shed 1 base, with 20 bases lying between them.

The rearrangement uses TRBV9 and TRBJ2-2; D possibly corresponds to TRBD2 (7 bases). Germline V gene data show CDR1 as SGDLS and CDR2 as YYNGEE. V shed 3 bases and J shed 1 base, with 13 bases lying between them. The CDR3 is made up of 16 amino acids. CDR3 in amino acids: CASSAPGGLNTGELFF. The CDR3 DNA sequence: TGTGCCAGCAGCGCCCCGGGGGGCCTGAACACCGGGGAGCTGTTTTTT.

This clone came up once. The rearrangement uses TRBV11-2 and TRBJ1-2; a weak D match, TRBD1 (5 bases). The V and J ends lost 1 base and 0 bases respectively, with 9 bases between them. Germline CDR1 reads SGHAT; CDR2 reads FQNNGV. CDR3 size: 15 residues. The chain's CDR3 is CASSLGARANYGYTF. In DNA, the CDR3 is TGTGCCAGCAGCTTAGGTGCCAGGGCTAACTATGGCTACACCTTC.

The V gene is TRBV4-3, the J gene TRBJ2-7; 7 bases align to TRBD1. Germline CDR1 is LGHNA and CDR2 is YSLEER. This CDR3 has 15 amino acids. With 0 bases clipped from V and 2 bases from J, the junction kept 4 bases outside the gene matches. The CDR3 sequence: CASSQDQTGAYEQYF. Written as DNA, the CDR3 is TGCGCCAGCAGCCAAGATCAAACAGGGGCCTACGAGCAGTACTTC.